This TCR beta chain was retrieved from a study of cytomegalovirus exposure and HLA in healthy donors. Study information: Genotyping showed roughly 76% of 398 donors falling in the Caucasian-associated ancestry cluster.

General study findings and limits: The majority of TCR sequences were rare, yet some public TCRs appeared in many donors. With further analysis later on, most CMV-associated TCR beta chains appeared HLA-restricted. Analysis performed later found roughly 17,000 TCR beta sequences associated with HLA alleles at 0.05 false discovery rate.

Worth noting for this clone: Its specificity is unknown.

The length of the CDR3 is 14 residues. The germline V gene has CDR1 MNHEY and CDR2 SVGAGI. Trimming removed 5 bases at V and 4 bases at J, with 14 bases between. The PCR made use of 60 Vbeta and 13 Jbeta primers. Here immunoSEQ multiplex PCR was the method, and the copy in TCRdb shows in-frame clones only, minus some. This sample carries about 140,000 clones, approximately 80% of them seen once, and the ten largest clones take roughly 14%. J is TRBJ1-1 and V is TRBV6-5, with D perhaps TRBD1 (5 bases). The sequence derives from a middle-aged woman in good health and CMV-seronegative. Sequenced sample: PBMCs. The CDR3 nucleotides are TGTGCCAGCAGTAACATGGGGGGGAGCACTGAAGCTTTCTTT. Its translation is CASSNMGGSTEAFF.